The 28 T cell receptor beta chains in this list originate from one sample, sequenced in a study of shared clonotypes between healthy human individuals. The protocol was immunoSEQ multiplex PCR, while the TCRdb copy is restricted to in-frame clones and leaves out a portion. The sample contains more than 400,000 clones, approximately 94% of which appear only once. The specimen sequenced was naive CD4+ T cells sorted from blood. This sample's subset: CD45RA+ positively selected. Receptors originate from a woman in her thirties in good health.

The rearrangement uses TRBV27 and TRBJ2-1; TRBD2 aligns across 10 bases. This CDR3 is built from 15 residues. Per the germline V gene, CDR1 is MNHEY and CDR2 is SMNVEV (reference sequence). The V segment lost 5 bases and the J segment 9 bases; nucleotides outside the gene matches: 10. CDR3: CASSPIAGGKGEQFF. The CDR3 DNA sequence: TGTGCCAGCAGTCCCATAGCGGGAGGCAAGGGTGAGCAGTTCTTC.

The rearrangement uses TRBV2 and TRBJ1-1, with D unresolved. Germline V gene lookup returns CDR1 SNHLY and CDR2 FYNNEI. The CDR3 covers 14 residues. V lost 1 base, J lost 0 bases, and 6 bases lay in between. CDR3 protein: CASSEVSMNTEAFF. The CDR3 DNA is TGTGCCAGCAGTGAAGTAAGCATGAACACTGAAGCTTTCTTT.

A few counts support this clone. This chain connects TRBV11-2 to TRBJ2-7; D is possibly TRBD1 (5 bases). This CDR3 comprises 14 residues. The germline CDR1 and CDR2 sequences are SGHAT and FQNNGV. The V end was cut by 1 base, the J end by 2 bases, with 9 bases between. CDR3 nucleotide sequence: TGTGCCAGCAGCTTAGTTTCGACAGCCTACGAGCAGTACTTC. Encoded protein: CASSLVSTAYEQYF.

This rearrangement joins TRBV7-9 to TRBJ2-1; 10 bases match TRBD1. Germline V gene sequence: CDR1 SEHNR, CDR2 FQNEAQ (reference sequence). The CDR3 spans 17 residues. The J segment lost 4 bases and the V segment lost 4 bases, leaving 10 bases of the junction unmatched. The CDR3 loop reads CASSSLFRGQGYNEQFF. The CDR3 DNA is TGTGCCAGCAGCTCCTTGTTCCGGGGACAGGGGTACAATGAGCAGTTCTTC. Complete variable domain (other parts from reference TRBV7-9 and TRBJ2-1): DTGVSQNPRHKITKRGQNVTFRCDPISEHNRLYWYRQTLGQGPEFLTYFQNEAQLEKSRLLSDRFSAERPKGSFSTLEIQRTEQGDSAMYLCASSSLFRGQGYNEQFFGPGTRLTVL.

CDR3 coding DNA: TGTGCTAGTGGTTTCGCGAGGGAGGATACTTACGAGAAGCAGTACTTC. It codes for CASGFAREDTYEKQYF. The genes are TRBV12-5 and TRBJ2-7, with a possible D match to TRBD2 (6 bases). This CDR3 comprises 16 residues. In germline, CDR1 is LGHNT, CDR2 FRNRAP. Deletions cut 3 bases from V and 8 bases from J, with 23 bases between.

V usage is TRBV29-1 and J usage is TRBJ1-6; no clear D gene. Germline V gene sequence: CDR1 SQVTM, CDR2 ANQGSEA. V was shortened by 5 bases and J by 7 bases, with 15 bases between the two germline ends. CDR3 length: 14 residues. Here the CDR3 reads CSVSTGLNNSPLHF. CDR3 in DNA: TGCAGCGTTAGTACCGGTCTTAACAATTCACCCCTCCACTTT.

With respect to this clone: Its ends do not fully match the called genes, so a read error is possible. The sample has other DNA sequences that encode this CDR3 too. DNA of the CDR3: TGTGCCAGCTCCCCACGGGGGACTAGCGGTAACAATGAGCAGTTCTTC. It codes for CASSPRGTSGNNEQFF. The chain links TRBV18 to TRBJ2-1; TRBD2 aligns across 11 bases. CDR1 and CDR2 from the germline V gene are KGHSH and LQKENI. This CDR3 region has 16 residues.

This clone has just one count. In the same sample, other DNA sequences code for this CDR3. The rearrangement links TRBV6-5 to TRBJ1-1; D not resolved. The V and J ends lost 4 bases and 1 base respectively, with 7 bases between them. The length of the CDR3 is 13 residues. Germline CDR1 reads MNHEY; CDR2 reads SVGAGI. This chain's CDR3 is CASSSAGNTEAFF. CDR3 DNA sequence: TGTGCCAGCAGTTCGGCGGGGAACACTGAAGCTTTCTTT.

The CDR3 nucleotides read TGTGCCAGCAGCCCCACTAGCGGTACGCAGTATTTT. This encodes CASSPTSGTQYF. This sequence joins TRBV6-5 and TRBJ2-3; TRBD2 matches 8 bases. The CDR3 is made up of 12 amino acids. V lost 6 bases, J lost 8 bases, and 4 bases stayed unmatched. The germline V gene has CDR1 MNHEY and CDR2 SVGAGI.

The V call is TRBV4-1, the J call TRBJ2-2; D not certain. The ends were cut back, 3 bases at V and 6 bases at J, with 8 bases in the middle. The CDR3 has 13 amino acids. In germline, CDR1 is MGHRA, CDR2 YSYEKL. The CDR3 nucleotides read TGCGCCAGCAGCCAGCATACGTCCGGGGAGCTGTTTTTT. Translating gives CASSQHTSGELFF.

The chain links TRBV11-3 to TRBJ1-1; 7 nucleotides match TRBD1. Per the germline V gene, CDR1 is SGHNT and CDR2 is YENEEA. The CDR3 contains 14 residues. V shed 3 bases, J shed 1 base, and the junction held 2 bases outside the gene matches. CDR3 in amino acids: CASSLAGGNTEAFF. CDR3 nucleotide sequence: TGTGCCAGCAGCTTGGCAGGGGGGAACACTGAAGCTTTCTTT.

The chain is built from TRBV7-2 and TRBJ2-7; TRBD2 might be the D (5 bases). The CDR3 contains 13 residues. Germline assignment: CDR1 SGHTA and CDR2 FQGNSA. The V end was cut by 3 bases, the J end by 6 bases, with 12 bases between. The CDR3 DNA sequence: TGTGCCAGCAGCTTCCGGCTAGCCGGCGAGCAGTACTTC. It codes for CASSFRLAGEQYF.

V gene TRBV19 combines with J gene TRBJ2-6; D unresolved. The V and J ends lost 2 bases and 2 bases respectively, with 16 bases between them. Germline V lookup: CDR1 LNHDA, CDR2 SQIVND (reference sequence). This CDR3 has 18 amino acids. The CDR3 bases are TGTGCCAGTAGTATAAAACTCGGATTATTAACTGGGGCCAACGTCCTGACTTTC. It is translated as CASSIKLGLLTGANVLTF. The full variable domain, its missing parts supplied by reference TRBV19 and TRBJ2-6, is DGGITQSPKYLFRKEGQNVTLSCEQNLNHDAMYWYRQDPGQGLRLIYYSQIVNDFQKGDIAEGYSVSREKKESFPLTVTSAQKNPTAFYLCASSIKLGLLTGANVLTFGAGSRLTVL.

This sequence joins TRBV5-8 and TRBJ2-2; 14 bases agree with TRBD2. V shed 1 base and J 4 bases; nucleotides not matched to a gene: 3. Germline V gene sequence: CDR1 SGHTS, CDR2 YDEGEE. CDR3 length equals 17 residues. Here the CDR3 DNA reads TGTGCCAGCAGCTTGTCCGGGACTAGCGGGAGCACCGGGGAGCTGTTTTTT. This translates into CASSLSGTSGSTGELFF.

CDR3 nucleotide sequence: TGTGCCATCAGTGACAGGTTGAGCTCCTACGAGCAGTACTTC. Its translation: CAISDRLSSYEQYF. This rearrangement joins TRBV10-3 to TRBJ2-7; D ambiguous. Deletions cut 3 bases from V and 0 bases from J, with 9 bases between. The CDR3 length is 14 residues. Germline V CDR1 and CDR2: ENHRY, SYGVKD.

V is TRBV6-1 and J is TRBJ2-3, with 10 bases identical to TRBD2. Germline CDR1 reads MNHNS; CDR2 reads SASEGT. There are 14 residues in the CDR3. Losses at the gene ends were 6 bases for V and 9 bases for J; bases not matched to a gene: 9. This chain's CDR3 is CASRSLAGAGTQYF. CDR3 nucleotides: TGTGCCAGCAGGTCTCTAGCGGGAGCGGGCACGCAGTATTTT.

This sequence joins TRBV4-1 and TRBJ2-4; D is perhaps TRBD1 or TRBD2 (5 bases each). Germline V gene data show CDR1 as MGHRA and CDR2 as YSYEKL. V lost 7 bases and J lost 1, with 23 bases in between. CDR3 length equals 18 residues. The CDR3 region has the DNA TGCGCCAGCAACGAACCCACCAAGGGGCGAGGGGCCAAAAACATTCAGTACTTC. This codes for CASNEPTKGRGAKNIQYF.

The chain uses TRBV6-5 and TRBJ2-3; 9 nucleotides match TRBD2. The CDR3 is 15 residues long. Germline V gene lookup returns CDR1 MNHEY and CDR2 SVGAGI. V shed 0 bases and J 4 bases; nucleotides not matched to a gene: 2. In nucleotides, the CDR3 is TGTGCCAGCAGTTACTCTAGCGGGAGCCCAGATACGCAGTATTTT. This encodes CASSYSSGSPDTQYF.

This chain joins TRBV4-1 and TRBJ1-5; a weak D match, TRBD1 (5 bases). Germline-derived CDR1 and CDR2 are MGHRA and YSYEKL. V lost 4 bases and J 7 bases, leaving 14 bases between the germline ends. CDR3 length: 14 residues. For the CDR3, the DNA is TGCGCCAGCAGCCCCAGGGCTATGGGGCAGCCCCAGCATTTT. Protein sequence: CASSPRAMGQPQHF.

The chain carries TRBV19 and TRBJ1-1, with a tentative D call TRBD1 (5 bases). Trimming shortened V by 7 bases and J by 1 base, and 13 bases separated the two germline ends. Germline V gives CDR1 LNHDA, CDR2 SQIVND (reference sequence). The CDR3 has 14 residues. DNA of the CDR3: TGTGCCAGTACCCCGGGACTCTGGAACACTGAAGCTTTCTTT. Translating it yields CASTPGLWNTEAFF.

The chain employs TRBV9 and TRBJ2-5; D is possibly TRBD1 or TRBD2 (5 bases each). The J call may be mistaken, given a closer DNA end match to TRBJ2-7. CDR3 length: 15 residues. CDR1 and CDR2 from the germline V gene are SGDLS and YYNGEE. The CDR3 reads CASSVGGDRSYEQYF. In DNA, the CDR3 is TGTGCCAGCAGCGTAGGGGGAGACAGATCCTACGAGCAGTACTTC.

The gene calls are TRBV14 and TRBJ1-6; 11 bases line up with TRBD1. The germline V gene has CDR1 SGHDN and CDR2 FVKESK. The length of the CDR3 is 15 residues. The V gene end was trimmed by 4 bases and the J gene end by 9 bases; junction bases not matched to a gene: 5. The CDR3 here is CASSRLGQGASPLHF. The DNA for the CDR3 is TGTGCCAGCAGCCGGCTAGGACAGGGGGCTTCACCCCTCCACTTT.

The chain recombines TRBV28 with TRBJ1-2; D gene unclear. Germline lookup yields CDR1 MDHEN and CDR2 SYDVKM. Trimming took 6 bases from V and 7 from J, leaving 12 bases between them. CDR3 size: 12 residues. CDR3 DNA sequence: TGTGCCAGCAGCCTAATGGAGAGTGGCTACACCTTC. Its translation is CASSLMESGYTF.

Worth noting for this clone: At the DNA level, this CDR3 is encoded by other sequences in the same sample as well. The chain employs TRBV11-2 and TRBJ2-7; no definite D call. Deletions cut 1 base from V and 1 base from J, with 5 bases between. The CDR3 contains 13 residues. CDR1 and CDR2 (germline): SGHAT, FQNNGV. CDR3 in amino acids: CASSLGSSYEQYF. CDR3 sequence (DNA): TGTGCCAGCAGCTTAGGGAGTTCCTACGAGCAGTACTTC.

For the CDR3, the DNA is TGCGCCAGCAGCCCTAGGACGGGAGGGGAGCAGTACTTC. As protein: CASSPRTGGEQYF. The chain has TRBV5-1 and TRBJ2-7; 8 bases align to TRBD2. Per the germline V gene, CDR1 is SGHRS and CDR2 is YFSETQ. V was clipped by 4 bases and J by 7 bases; unmatched bases: 7. This CDR3 contains 13 residues.

This clone has just one count. This chain connects TRBV28 to TRBJ2-1; 9 bases line up with TRBD2. The CDR3 is made up of 16 amino acids. After removal of 8 bases from V and 7 bases from J, the junction contained 15 bases not matched to a gene. From germline, CDR1 is MDHEN and CDR2 SYDVKM. The CDR3 nucleotides are TGTGCCAGCTCCCCACCAGGCGGGAGGGCCAGGAATGAGCAGTTCTTC. It codes for CASSPPGGRARNEQFF. Supplemented by reference TRBV28 and TRBJ2-1, the full variable domain reads DVKVTQSSRYLVKRTGEKVFLECVQDMDHENMFWYRQDPGLGLRLIYFSYDVKMKEKGDIPEGYSVSREKKERFSLILESASTNQTSMYLCASSPPGGRARNEQFFGPGTRLTVL.

This chain joins TRBV27 and TRBJ2-1; a weak D match, TRBD2 (5 bases). The germline CDR1 and CDR2 sequences are MNHEY and SMNVEV (reference sequence). The CDR3 runs 14 residues. The V gene lost 6 bases and the J gene lost 4 bases, with 13 bases spanning the gap. Written as DNA, the CDR3 is TGTGCCAGCAGAAGACCCTCGGGGTACAATGAGCAGTTCTTC. The encoded protein is CASRRPSGYNEQFF.

This sequence joins TRBV2 and TRBJ2-7, with D tentatively TRBD1 or TRBD2 (6 bases each). Trimming removed 7 bases at V and 6 bases at J, with 13 bases between. The CDR3 covers 12 residues. The germline CDR1 and CDR2 sequences are SNHLY and FYNNEI. The DNA for the CDR3 is TGTGCCAGCAAAAACAGGGAGGCCGAGCAGTACTTC. This sequence encodes CASKNREAEQYF.